The rows below give T cell receptor beta chains drawn from one sample of a study of CDR3 diversity in severe acne. TCRdb reanalysed the PCR reads using MiXCR and keeps one entry per CDR3 protein. The sample comprises some 90,000 distinct CDR3 sequences, about 49% of which are singletons, and about 9.9% rests with the top ten. The sequenced sample consisted of blood. These receptors originate from a male donor with severe acne vulgaris. CDR3s include the opening cysteine and the closing phenylalanine or tryptophan. A D gene is named only where the DNA matches it firmly. For some rows the clone size is stated as once, few or many, or as a class when expanded; others skip it.

abundance: few; j_gene: TRBJ2-3; d_gene: TRBD2; len: 21; v_gene: TRBV7-9; CDR3nt: TGTGCCAGCAGCTTAGACAGTGTGGGACTAGCGGGAGGGTCTAGCACAGATACGCAGTATTTT; CDR3aa: CASSLDSVGLAGGSSTDTQYF
abundance: NA; j_gene: TRBJ2-1; d_gene: TRBD2; len: 14; v_gene: TRBV7-8; CDR3nt: TGTGCCAGCAGTCCCGGGGAGGGCAGGAATGAGCAGTTCTTC; CDR3aa: CASSPGEGRNEQFF
abundance: NA; j_gene: TRBJ1-1; d_gene: NA; len: 12; v_gene: TRBV6-6; CDR3nt: TGTGCCAGCGCCCCCTCGGGGGGTGAAGCTTCCTTT; CDR3aa: CASAPSGGEASF
abundance: few; j_gene: TRBJ1-5; d_gene: NA; len: 12; v_gene: TRBV5-8; CDR3nt: TGTGCCAGCAGCTTCGGAGGTCAGCCCCAGCATTTT; CDR3aa: CASSFGGQPQHF
abundance: NA; j_gene: TRBJ1-2; d_gene: TRBD1; len: 14; v_gene: TRBV24-1; CDR3nt: TGTGCCACCAGTGATGGGACAGGAGTGACTGGCTACACCTTC; CDR3aa: CATSDGTGVTGYTF
abundance: many; j_gene: TRBJ2-2; d_gene: NA; len: 14; v_gene: TRBV2; CDR3nt: TGTGCCAGCAGTTGGACAGAGAACACCGGGGAGCTGTTTTTT; CDR3aa: CASSWTENTGELFF
abundance: many; j_gene: TRBJ1-2; d_gene: NA; len: 14; v_gene: TRBV6-5; CDR3nt: TGTGCCAGCAGTGAGAGCGGGACGGCTTATGGCTACACCTTC; CDR3aa: CASSESGTAYGYTF
abundance: many; j_gene: TRBJ2-5; d_gene: NA; len: 16; v_gene: TRBV20-1; CDR3nt: TGCAGTGCTAGACCGCAGGGCGGACAATCAGGGGAGACCCAGTACTTC; CDR3aa: CSARPQGGQSGETQYF
abundance: NA; j_gene: TRBJ2-7; d_gene: TRBD1; len: 13; v_gene: TRBV10-3; CDR3nt: TGTGCCAGCAGTTTAGGGACAGGTAGCGAGCAGTACTTC; CDR3aa: CASSLGTGSEQYF
abundance: NA; j_gene: TRBJ2-5; d_gene: NA; len: 14; v_gene: TRBV15; CDR3nt: TGTGCCACCAGCAGTTCGCGCGGCCAAGAGACCCAGTACTTC; CDR3aa: CATSSSRGQETQYF
abundance: NA; j_gene: TRBJ2-7; d_gene: TRBD2; len: 15; v_gene: TRBV7-2; CDR3nt: TGTGCCAGCAGCTTAGTAGCGGGAGGGCCCTACGAGCAGTACTTC; CDR3aa: CASSLVAGGPYEQYF
abundance: NA; j_gene: TRBJ2-1; d_gene: NA; len: 14; v_gene: TRBV29-1; CDR3nt: TGCAGCGTGGATCAGGCGACCTCCTACAATGAGCAGTTCTTC; CDR3aa: CSVDQATSYNEQFF
abundance: NA; j_gene: TRBJ1-5; d_gene: NA; len: 18; v_gene: TRBV7-8; CDR3nt: TGTGCCAGCAGCTTAGCGTTGAGGTCATATGATAGCAATCAGCCCCAGCATTTT; CDR3aa: CASSLALRSYDSNQPQHF
abundance: NA; j_gene: TRBJ2-1; d_gene: NA; len: 12; v_gene: TRBV27; CDR3nt: TGTGCCAGCATGGCTCACCTCCATGAGCAGTTCTTC; CDR3aa: CASMAHLHEQFF
abundance: NA; j_gene: TRBJ2-3; d_gene: TRBD2; len: 17; v_gene: TRBV19; CDR3nt: TGTGCCAGTGGGGGACCGGGACTAGCAGTTAATGCAGATACGCAGTATTTT; CDR3aa: CASGGPGLAVNADTQYF
abundance: medium-sized; j_gene: TRBJ2-1; d_gene: NA; len: 14; v_gene: TRBV4-1; CDR3nt: TGCGCCAGCAGCCTGGAACCGCGATACAATGAGCAGTTCTTC; CDR3aa: CASSLEPRYNEQFF
abundance: once; j_gene: TRBJ2-7; d_gene: NA; len: 13; v_gene: TRBV15; CDR3nt: TGTGCCACCAGCATCTCAGGGAACTACGAGCAGTACTTC; CDR3aa: CATSISGNYEQYF
abundance: NA; j_gene: TRBJ2-1; d_gene: NA; len: 11; v_gene: TRBV20-1; CDR3nt: TGCAGTGCTAGAATAGCCTATGAGCAGTTCTTC; CDR3aa: CSARIAYEQFF
abundance: many; j_gene: TRBJ1-5; d_gene: NA; len: 15; v_gene: TRBV27; CDR3nt: TGTGCCAGCAGTTTGGAGGGTGCGGGCAATCAGCCCCAGCATTTT; CDR3aa: CASSLEGAGNQPQHF
abundance: many; j_gene: TRBJ2-1; d_gene: TRBD2; len: 15; v_gene: TRBV20-1; CDR3nt: TGCAGTGCTAGGTTTTTGAGCGGGGGGGCAGATGAGCAGTTCTTC; CDR3aa: CSARFLSGGADEQFF
abundance: NA; j_gene: TRBJ1-6; d_gene: NA; len: 16; v_gene: TRBV3-1; CDR3nt: TGTGCCAGCAGCCAGAGTTATGGGGAAGGATTTTCACCCCTCCACTTT; CDR3aa: CASSQSYGEGFSPLHF
abundance: NA; j_gene: TRBJ2-7; d_gene: NA; len: 14; v_gene: TRBV15; CDR3nt: TGTGCCACCAGCAGCCTGACTAGCTCCTACGAGCAGTACTTC; CDR3aa: CATSSLTSSYEQYF
abundance: few; j_gene: TRBJ2-3; d_gene: TRBD2; len: 21; v_gene: TRBV7-9; CDR3nt: TGTGCCAGCAGCTTACGGGGGGAGGCAGGGTCGGCGGGTGGGGGCACAGATACGCAGTATTTT; CDR3aa: CASSLRGEAGSAGGGTDTQYF
abundance: few; j_gene: TRBJ2-5; d_gene: TRBD1; len: 14; v_gene: TRBV18; CDR3nt: TGTGCCAGCTCACCGGGACAGGGTTTGGAGACCCAGTACTTC; CDR3aa: CASSPGQGLETQYF
abundance: many; j_gene: TRBJ2-1; d_gene: TRBD2; len: 15; v_gene: TRBV20-1; CDR3nt: TGCAGTGCTCGACTAAGCGGGAGATCCTACAATGAGCAGTTCTTC; CDR3aa: CSARLSGRSYNEQFF
abundance: NA; j_gene: TRBJ2-5; d_gene: NA; len: 14; v_gene: TRBV7-9; CDR3nt: TGTGCCAGCAGCTTCAATGGGCTGTCCGAGACCCAGTACTTC; CDR3aa: CASSFNGLSETQYF
abundance: NA; j_gene: TRBJ2-7; d_gene: NA; len: 14; v_gene: TRBV7-9; CDR3nt: TGTGCCAGCAGCTCCCCGCTGAGAGCCTACGAGCAGTACTTC; CDR3aa: CASSSPLRAYEQYF
abundance: NA; j_gene: TRBJ1-6; d_gene: TRBD1; len: 13; v_gene: TRBV10-3; CDR3nt: TGTGCCATCACTGGGACAGATAATTCACCCCTCCACTTT; CDR3aa: CAITGTDNSPLHF
abundance: many; j_gene: TRBJ1-4; d_gene: NA; len: 16; v_gene: TRBV24-1; CDR3nt: TGTGCCACCAGTGATGGGGGATTTGCAACTAATGAAAAACTGTTTTTT; CDR3aa: CATSDGGFATNEKLFF
abundance: NA; j_gene: TRBJ2-1; d_gene: TRBD2; len: 14; v_gene: TRBV2; CDR3nt: TGTGCCAGCCCGGGACTAGGTGGATACAATGAGCAGTTCTTC; CDR3aa: CASPGLGGYNEQFF
abundance: medium-sized; j_gene: TRBJ1-2; d_gene: NA; len: 14; v_gene: TRBV4-1; CDR3nt: TGCGCCAGCAGCCAAGAAAAGGACAGCAAAGGCTACACCTTC; CDR3aa: CASSQEKDSKGYTF
abundance: many; j_gene: TRBJ1-3; d_gene: NA; len: 13; v_gene: TRBV25-1; CDR3nt: TGTGCCAGCAGTGAAAGTAACGGAAACACCATATATTTT; CDR3aa: CASSESNGNTIYF